The 17 T cell receptor beta chains given below trace back to one sample, sequenced in a study of blood T cell repertoires in COVID-19. Only in-frame clones appear in the TCRdb table, and some are missing; sequencing was by immunoSEQ multiplex PCR. Seen here are a few hundred thousand clones, approximately 81% observed once, and the top ten hold about 3.9%. Source material: peripheral blood. The receptors originated from a woman older than 75 with acute or convalescent COVID-19.

The chain recombines TRBV6-5 with TRBJ2-1; D unclear. Between the trimmed V and J ends, which lost 4 bases and 0 bases, there was a span of 10 bases. The germline V gene has CDR1 MNHEY and CDR2 SVGAGI. This CDR3 region has 15 residues. For the CDR3, the DNA is TGTGCCAGCAGTTCCGACTGGAGCTCCTACAATGAGCAGTTCTTC. Residues: CASSSDWSSYNEQFF.

The chain employs TRBV7-6 and TRBJ2-3; D unclear. The V gene's germline CDR1 is SGHVS and CDR2 FNYEAQ. The CDR3 is made up of 15 amino acids. V was shortened by 1 base and J by 2 bases, with 10 bases between the two germline ends. CDR3 DNA sequence: TGTGCCAGCAGCTTAGGGCGCGGCTTCACAGATACGCAGTATTTT. This translates into CASSLGRGFTDTQYF.

V is TRBV10-3 and J is TRBJ1-6; D ambiguous. The CDR3 loop spans 13 amino acids. Trimming cost V 8 bases and J 5 bases, with 10 bases left between them. CDR1 and CDR2 from the germline V gene are ENHRY and SYGVKD. CDR3 region: CAISSGDNSPLHF. CDR3 bases: TGTGCCATCTCCTCAGGTGATAATTCACCCCTCCACTTT.

The chain couples TRBV29-1 to TRBJ1-1; D is undetermined. Trimming cost V 3 bases and J 0 bases, with 8 bases left between them. This CDR3 is 13 amino acids long. Germline lookup yields CDR1 SQVTM and CDR2 ANQGSEA. The CDR3 bases are TGCAGCGTTGAGGCCGGAGTGAACACTGAAGCTTTCTTT. Translation gives CSVEAGVNTEAFF.

This clone was observed a handful of times. V is TRBV7-9 and J is TRBJ1-2; 7 positions match TRBD1. CDR3 length: 15 amino acids. The J segment lost 6 bases and the V segment lost 2 bases, leaving 9 bases of the junction unmatched. CDR1 is SEHNR, CDR2 FQNEAQ, per germline (reference sequence). This chain's CDR3 is CASSLTSTGWDGYTF. CDR3 nucleotides: TGTGCCAGCAGCTTAACTTCGACAGGGTGGGATGGCTACACCTTC. The full variable domain, rest sourced from reference TRBV7-9 and TRBJ1-2, is DTGVSQNPRHKITKRGQNVTFRCDPISEHNRLYWYRQTLGQGPEFLTYFQNEAQLEKSRLLSDRFSAERPKGSFSTLEIQRTEQGDSAMYLCASSLTSTGWDGYTFGSGTRLTVV.

The chain carries TRBV7-2 and TRBJ1-1, with 9 bases matching TRBD1. Germline CDR1 reads SGHTA; CDR2 reads FQGNSA. Losses at the gene ends were 1 base for V and 2 bases for J; bases not matched to a gene: 5. This CDR3 is built from 16 residues. For the CDR3, the DNA is TGTGCCAGCAGCTTAGTTCGGGACAGGGTAAACACTGAAGCTTTCTTT. This gives the protein CASSLVRDRVNTEAFF.

The rearrangement links TRBV10-3 to TRBJ2-3; D unclear. CDR3 length: 12 residues. V was shortened by 5 bases and J by 0 bases, with 3 bases between the two germline ends. The V gene's germline CDR1 is ENHRY and CDR2 SYGVKD. For the CDR3, the DNA is TGTGCCATCAGTCCTAGCACAGATACGCAGTATTTT. Its translation: CAISPSTDTQYF.

The chain couples TRBV30 to TRBJ2-1; 7 bases align to TRBD1. Germline CDR1 and CDR2: GTSNPN and SVGIG (reference sequence). This CDR3 spans 13 amino acids. V gave up 4 bases and J gave up 4 bases; unmatched junction bases: 4. The CDR3 loop is CAWKRDSYNEQFF. The DNA for the CDR3 is TGTGCCTGGAAACGGGACAGTTACAATGAGCAGTTCTTC.

This sequence joins TRBV6-5 and TRBJ1-6, with 7 bases aligning to TRBD1. V was clipped by 7 bases and J by 7 bases; unmatched bases: 4. This CDR3 has 13 residues. From germline, CDR1 is MNHEY and CDR2 SVGAGI. The CDR3 coding sequence is TGTGCCAGCAACCGGGACAGAAATTCACCCCTCCACTTT. Protein: CASNRDRNSPLHF.

The chain links TRBV15 to TRBJ1-5; 7 bases match TRBD1. Germline trimming cut 5 bases from V and 5 bases from J; bases unmatched to any gene: 6. The CDR3 contains 14 residues. Looked up from germline, CDR1 is LNHNV and CDR2 is YYDKDF (reference sequence). The CDR3 DNA reads as TGTGCCACCAGCCGAGGACAGGTCCATCAGCCCCAGCATTTT. The encoded protein is CATSRGQVHQPQHF.

The CDR3 DNA follows: TGTGCCATCAGCACAGGGGGCTATTACGAGCAGTACTTC. Its translation: CAISTGGYYEQYF. The chain combines TRBV10-3 with TRBJ2-7; 9 nucleotides line up with TRBD1. Germline CDR1 reads ENHRY; CDR2 reads SYGVKD. The trim removed 6 bases at V and 4 bases at J, leaving 4 bases unmatched. The CDR3 is 13 residues long.

This rearrangement joins TRBV9 to TRBJ2-6; 7 bases line up with TRBD1. This CDR3 is built from 16 residues. J was trimmed by 0 bases and V by 4 bases; bases with no gene match: 4. CDR1 and CDR2 from the germline V gene are SGDLS and YYNGEE. For the CDR3, the DNA is TGTGCCAGCAGCCAGACAGGGAGCTCTGGGGCCAACGTCCTGACTTTC. It encodes CASSQTGSSGANVLTF.

This chain uses TRBV10-3 with TRBJ1-2; D may be TRBD1 (5 bases). The CDR3 contains 15 residues. From germline, CDR1 is ENHRY and CDR2 SYGVKD. The germline V and J ends were trimmed by 0 bases and 4 bases, with 12 bases remaining between them. The CDR3, as DNA: TGTGCCATCAGTGAGTCGCAGGGATTCGGCTATGGCTACACCTTC. Protein sequence: CAISESQGFGYGYTF.

The chain uses TRBV9 and TRBJ2-1; D might be TRBD1 (6 bases). The germline V and J ends were trimmed by 4 bases and 6 bases, with 14 bases remaining between them. Per germline, CDR1 SGDLS and CDR2 YYNGEE. The CDR3 runs to 14 residues. The CDR3: CASSSRGQVNEQFF. The CDR3 DNA is TGTGCCAGCAGCTCAAGGGGACAAGTCAATGAGCAGTTCTTC. Full variable domain (rest looked up from reference TRBV9 and TRBJ2-1): DSGVTQTPKHLITATGQRVTLRCSPRSGDLSVYWYQQSLDQGLQFLIQYYNGEERAKGNILERFSAQQFPDLHSELNLSSLELGDSALYFCASSSRGQVNEQFFGPGTRLTVL.

The V and J genes are TRBV9 and TRBJ1-6, with D tentatively TRBD1 (6 bases). Germline V gene lookup returns CDR1 SGDLS and CDR2 YYNGEE. V gave up 4 bases and J gave up 9 bases, with 14 bases separating them. CDR3 length equals 14 residues. CDR3: CASSSRDTVSPLHF. CDR3 nucleotides: TGTGCCAGCAGCTCCCGGGACACTGTTTCACCCCTCCACTTT.

The chain uses TRBV6-2 or TRBV6-3 and TRBJ1-3; D gene uncertain. Trimming left V 0 bases short and J 2 bases short, with 5 bases between. Germline lookup yields CDR1 MNHEY and CDR2 SVGEGT. This CDR3 region has 14 residues. CDR3 DNA: TGTGCCAGCAGTTACTCCGGGGCTGGAAACACCATATATTTT. Its translation is CASSYSGAGNTIYF.

V gene TRBV6-6 combines with J gene TRBJ1-1, with D hard to call. The CDR3 runs 13 residues. Germline values: CDR1 MNHNY, CDR2 SVGAGI (reference sequence). V was shortened by 10 bases and J by 3 bases, with 15 bases between the two germline ends. The CDR3 sequence is CATKEVVHTEAFF. CDR3 nucleotide sequence: TGTGCCACCAAGGAGGTGGTGCACACTGAAGCTTTCTTT.